Listed here are 10 T cell receptor beta chains from one sample, sequenced in a study of identical twins. TCRdb used MiXCR to reprocess the 5' RACE reads, holding one entry per CDR3 protein. The table has hundreds of thousands of distinct CDR3 sequences, 15% to 20% seen once. These data were also filed under a second study, of T cells expressing NK-cell markers.

The sample comprised PBMCs. The receptors stem from a woman under 30 in good health.

This clonotype appeared once. The chain couples TRBV5-1 to TRBJ2-7, with a weak D call TRBD2 (5 bases). V gave up 0 bases and J gave up 5 bases, with 12 bases separating them. CDR1 and CDR2 (germline): SGHRS, YFSETQ. The CDR3 has 14 residues. The CDR3 is CASSLGPGTDEQYF. Here the CDR3 DNA reads TGCGCCAGCAGCTTGGGCCCGGGAACGGACGAGCAGTACTTC.

The chain couples TRBV7-6 to TRBJ2-7; no firm D call. Germline loops: CDR1 SGHVS, CDR2 FNYEAQ. CDR3 length: 12 residues. V lost 5 bases and J 9 bases, leaving 14 bases between the germline ends. CDR3 residues: CASSHPRARQYF. The CDR3 DNA sequence: TGTGCCAGCAGCCATCCACGGGCCAGGCAGTACTTC.

This clonotype was seen a handful of times. This chain links TRBV10-3 with TRBJ2-1; 15 bases match TRBD2. V was clipped by 2 bases and J by 14 bases; unmatched bases: 7. Germline V gene sequence: CDR1 ENHRY, CDR2 SYGVKD. The CDR3 contains 15 residues. The CDR3 reads CAISETGLAGGGEFF. CDR3 nucleotide sequence: TGTGCCATCAGTGAGACGGGACTAGCGGGGGGCGGGGAGTTCTTC.

This clonotype occurred a few times. V and J are TRBV2 and TRBJ2-3; 10 positions agree with TRBD2. Germline CDR1 reads SNHLY; CDR2 reads FYNNEI. This CDR3 comprises 15 residues. The ends lost 6 bases at V and 2 bases at J; junction bases unmatched: 5. CDR3 loop: CASRLTSGDTDTQYF. Here the CDR3 DNA reads TGTGCCAGCAGACTCACTAGCGGGGACACAGATACGCAGTATTTT.

The table lists this clonotype with a few counts. The V and J genes are TRBV7-2 and TRBJ2-5; no firm D call. This CDR3 spans 14 amino acids. The germline CDR1 and CDR2 sequences are SGHTA and FQGNSA. Trimming shortened V by 2 bases and J by 4 bases, and 11 bases separated the two germline ends. The CDR3, as DNA: TGTGCCAGCAGCTTACAGCTGGTGGGAGAGACCCAGTACTTC. Protein sequence: CASSLQLVGETQYF.

This clonotype was detected ten times or more. This rearrangement joins TRBV25-1 to TRBJ1-4; D remains ambiguous. The germline CDR1 and CDR2 sequences are MGHDK and SYGVNS. The CDR3 consists of 12 residues. V shed 4 bases and J shed 5 bases, with 5 bases lying between them. The CDR3 nucleotides are TGTGCCAGCAGTGGGTACAATGAAAAACTGTTTTTT. Protein product: CASSGYNEKLFF.

The chain uses TRBV4-3 and TRBJ1-1; TRBD1 aligns across 8 bases. CDR1 is LGHNA and CDR2 is YSLEER in the germline V gene. V was clipped by 3 bases and J by 3 bases; unmatched bases: 6. This CDR3 contains 15 residues. The CDR3 loop reads CASSQDRDYHTEAFF. For the CDR3, the DNA is TGCGCCAGCAGCCAGGACAGGGATTATCACACTGAAGCTTTCTTT.

V and J are TRBV4-3 and TRBJ2-3; D is ambiguous. Germline V gives CDR1 LGHNA, CDR2 YSLEER. CDR3 size: 14 residues. Trimming removed 4 bases at V and 9 bases at J, with 17 bases between. The chain's CDR3 is CASSPAQTVATQYF. CDR3 DNA sequence: TGCGCCAGCAGCCCTGCCCAAACAGTCGCAACGCAGTATTTT.

The chain employs TRBV12-3 or TRBV12-4 and TRBJ2-7, with 7 nucleotides matching TRBD2. The V and J ends lost 8 bases and 3 bases, in that order; junction bases with no gene match: 13. The CDR3 totals 15 residues. The CDR3 is CASGPPLATDYEQYF. The CDR3 nucleotides are TGTGCCAGCGGACCCCCACTAGCGACAGACTACGAGCAGTACTTC.

The chain recombines TRBV12-3 or TRBV12-4 with TRBJ2-7, with D perhaps given as TRBD1 or TRBD2 (5 bases each). Deletions cut 5 bases from V and 0 bases from J, with 20 bases between. There are 17 residues in the CDR3. DNA of the CDR3: TGTGCCAGCAGTAACTTCTGGGACCCTAACTCCTCCTACGAGCAGTACTTC. As protein: CASSNFWDPNSSYEQYF.